One sample yielded the 4 T cell receptor beta chains listed below, sequenced in a study of T-cell reconstitution after alpha-beta-depleted transplantation in children. Molecular barcoding with unique molecular identifiers was used for the TCRbeta library. TCRdb ran MiXCR on the PCR reads and lists one entry per CDR3 protein. The sample yields 150,000 to 200,000 distinct CDR3 sequences, approximately 6% seen once. Sequences were derived from PBMCs, sampled before TCRalphabeta/CD19-depleted stem cell transplant. The source is a girl under three years old with combined immunodeficiency, due to receive a stem cell transplant.

Many counts were recorded for this clonotype. The rearrangement links TRBV28 to TRBJ2-6, with 9 bases lining up with TRBD1. Germline V gene sequence: CDR1 MDHEN, CDR2 SYDVKM. Trimming cost V 7 bases and J 2 bases; bases outside gene matches: 9. The CDR3 covers 17 residues. CDR3 sequence (DNA): TGTGCCAGCACTCTTCCCGGGACAGGGACTGGGGCCAACGTCCTGACTTTC. Its protein is CASTLPGTGTGANVLTF.

Note on this clonotype: One base away lies a much larger clone, so this may be a sequencing read error. This chain joins TRBV10-3 and TRBJ2-7; 9 bases map to TRBD2. Looked up from germline, CDR1 is ENHRY and CDR2 is SYGVKD. The CDR3 totals 16 residues. CDR3 DNA: TGTGCCATCAGTGACCTCGTAGCGGGAGAGGCCTACGAGCAGTGCTTC. It translates to CAISDLVAGEAYEQCF.

This clonotype occurred many times. V and J are TRBV24-1 and TRBJ2-5; D gene uncertain. Looked up from germline, CDR1 is KGHDR and CDR2 is SFDVKD. With 8 bases removed from V and 10 bases from J, the gap between germline ends came to 13 bases. CDR3 length: 11 residues. DNA for the CDR3: TGTGCCACCATACCTCATTGGAGCCAGTACTTC. This translates into CATIPHWSQYF.

This clonotype was picked up a small number of times. The V and J genes are TRBV30 and TRBJ2-1; TRBD1 aligns across 8 bases. With 5 bases clipped from V and 10 bases from J, the junction kept 1 base outside the gene matches. The length of the CDR3 is 10 residues. Germline CDR1 reads GTSNPN; CDR2 reads SVGIG (reference sequence). CDR3 nucleotides: TGTGCCTGGGGGGACAGGGAGCAGTTCTTC. Translation: CAWGDREQFF.